The present T cell receptor beta chain was sequenced within a study of control samples from healthy donors and cancer patients. CDR1 and CDR2 from the germline V gene are SGHRS and YFSETQ. Trimming pared 4 bases from V and 4 bases from J, leaving 12 bases between. The CDR3 consists of 13 residues. Sequencing was performed with immunoSEQ multiplex PCR; in TCRdb, only in-frame clones are kept and a portion is missing. The repertoire has some 160,000 clones, 80% to 95% of them found once; the top ten carry approximately 0.7%. Material for sequencing was blood. The sequence derives from a woman under 40 in good health. V usage is TRBV5-1 and J usage is TRBJ2-7; D is unresolved. For the CDR3, the DNA is TGCGCCAGCAGCCCCCCGGGCGGTTACGAGCAGTACTTC. It translates to CASSPPGGYEQYF.